This TCR beta chain was sequenced during a study of blood T cell repertoires in COVID-19. Turning to the study itself: PBMCs, B-cell-depleted T cells, or T cells provided the cDNA or gDNA that made up the material.

V gave up 5 bases and J gave up 5 bases; unmatched junction bases: 5. Per the germline V gene, CDR1 is MGHDK and CDR2 is SYGVNS. This CDR3 contains 15 residues. The repertoire was sequenced with immunoSEQ multiplex PCR; TCRdb's copy has only in-frame clones and lacks some. The repertoire consists of 150,000 or so clones, with 76% occurring once and the leading ten covering roughly 4.7%. The TCR sequence derives from a woman of 80 years or more with active or convalescent COVID-19. The V call is TRBV25-1, the J call TRBJ1-4; 10 nucleotides agree with TRBD1. The sample was peripheral blood. DNA of the CDR3: TGTGCCAGCAGTCATCGGACAGGGGGAAATGAAAAACTGTTTTTT. Translation: CASSHRTGGNEKLFF.